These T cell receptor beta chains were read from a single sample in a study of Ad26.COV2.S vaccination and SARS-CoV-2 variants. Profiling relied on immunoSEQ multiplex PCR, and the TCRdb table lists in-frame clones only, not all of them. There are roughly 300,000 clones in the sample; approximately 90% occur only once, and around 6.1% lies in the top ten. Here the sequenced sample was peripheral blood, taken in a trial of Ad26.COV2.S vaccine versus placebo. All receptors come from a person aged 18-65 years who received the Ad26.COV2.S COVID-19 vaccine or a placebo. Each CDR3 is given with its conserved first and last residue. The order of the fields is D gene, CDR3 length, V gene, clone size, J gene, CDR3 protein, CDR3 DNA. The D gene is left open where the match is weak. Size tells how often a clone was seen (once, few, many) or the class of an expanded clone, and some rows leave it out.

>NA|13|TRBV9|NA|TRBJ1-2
CASSPDGNYGYTF
TGTGCCAGCAGCCCGGACGGTAACTATGGCTACACCTTC
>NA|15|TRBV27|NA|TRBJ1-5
CASSPDRFGNQPQHF
TGTGCCAGCAGTCCGGACAGATTTGGCAATCAGCCCCAGCATTTT
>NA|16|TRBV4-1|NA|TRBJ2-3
CASSQSSRVTTDTQYF
TGCGCCAGCAGCCAAAGTTCCCGGGTTACCACAGATACGCAGTATTTT
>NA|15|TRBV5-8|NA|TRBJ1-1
CASSFPGQKNTEAFF
TGTGCCAGCAGCTTTCCTGGACAGAAGAACACTGAAGCTTTCTTT
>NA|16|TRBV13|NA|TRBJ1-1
CASRAGDWDMNTEAFF
TGTGCCAGCAGAGCAGGGGACTGGGACATGAACACTGAAGCTTTCTTT
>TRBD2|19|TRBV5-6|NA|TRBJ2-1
CASSLNGRISGSSYNEQFF
TGTGCCAGCAGCCTGAACGGTAGGATTAGCGGGAGCTCCTACAATGAGCAGTTCTTC
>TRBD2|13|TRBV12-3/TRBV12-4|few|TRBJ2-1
CASDGGTADEQFF
TGTGCCAGCGACGGGGGGACCGCGGATGAGCAGTTCTTC
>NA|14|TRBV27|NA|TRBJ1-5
CASSPGVRNQPQHF
TGTGCCAGCAGTCCCGGGGTGAGGAATCAGCCCCAGCATTTT
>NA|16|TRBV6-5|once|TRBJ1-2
CASSLIPADSYYGYTF
TGTGCCAGCAGTTTGATCCCGGCAGACAGCTACTATGGCTACACCTTC
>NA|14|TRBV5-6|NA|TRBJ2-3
CASSFGSNTDTQYF
TGTGCCAGCAGCTTTGGCTCCAACACAGATACGCAGTATTTT
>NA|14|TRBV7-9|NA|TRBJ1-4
CASSPGWANEKLFF
TGTGCCAGCAGCCCGGGATGGGCTAATGAAAAACTGTTTTTT
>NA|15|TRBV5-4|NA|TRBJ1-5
CASSLDAGPNQPQHF
TGTGCCAGCAGCTTGGATGCAGGGCCCAATCAGCCCCAGCATTTT
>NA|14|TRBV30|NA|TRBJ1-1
CAWSVGHSNTEAFF
TGTGCCTGGAGTGTAGGGCACTCGAACACTGAAGCTTTCTTT
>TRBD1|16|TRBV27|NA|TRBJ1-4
CASSSSRRQGSEKLFF
TGTGCCAGCAGTTCCTCAAGGAGACAGGGGTCTGAAAAACTGTTTTTT
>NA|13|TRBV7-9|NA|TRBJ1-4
CASSPGGAAKLFF
TGTGCCAGCAGCCCGGGAGGGGCAGCGAAACTGTTTTTT
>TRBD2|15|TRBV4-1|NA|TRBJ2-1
CASSQTSGGANEQFF
TGCGCCAGCAGCCAAACTAGCGGGGGGGCTAATGAGCAGTTCTTC
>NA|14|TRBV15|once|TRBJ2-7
CATSSYGVSYEQYF
TGTGCCACCAGCAGTTATGGGGTCTCCTACGAGCAGTACTTC
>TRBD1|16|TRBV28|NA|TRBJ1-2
CASTRTGGAQYRGYTF
TGTGCCAGCACCCGGACAGGGGGCGCGCAGTACCGTGGCTACACCTTC
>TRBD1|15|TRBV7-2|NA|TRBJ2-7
CASSPDSGQAYEQYF
TGTGCCAGCAGCCCAGACAGCGGACAGGCCTACGAGCAGTACTTC
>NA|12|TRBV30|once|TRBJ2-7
CAWGQHQYEQYF
TGTGCCTGGGGACAGCACCAATACGAGCAGTACTTC
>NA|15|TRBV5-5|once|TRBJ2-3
CASSLGALGTDTQYF
TGTGCCAGCAGCTTGGGGGCGCTGGGCACAGATACGCAGTATTTT
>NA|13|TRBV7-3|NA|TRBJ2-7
CASSVSGGYEQYF
TGTGCCAGCAGCGTAAGTGGTGGCTACGAGCAGTACTTC
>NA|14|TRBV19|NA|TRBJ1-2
CASQKTGFNYGYTF
TGTGCCAGCCAAAAGACAGGTTTTAACTATGGCTACACCTTC
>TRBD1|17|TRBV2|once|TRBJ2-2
CASRITLQGMSTGELFF
TGTGCCAGCAGGATTACCCTACAGGGGATGTCCACCGGGGAGCTGTTTTTT